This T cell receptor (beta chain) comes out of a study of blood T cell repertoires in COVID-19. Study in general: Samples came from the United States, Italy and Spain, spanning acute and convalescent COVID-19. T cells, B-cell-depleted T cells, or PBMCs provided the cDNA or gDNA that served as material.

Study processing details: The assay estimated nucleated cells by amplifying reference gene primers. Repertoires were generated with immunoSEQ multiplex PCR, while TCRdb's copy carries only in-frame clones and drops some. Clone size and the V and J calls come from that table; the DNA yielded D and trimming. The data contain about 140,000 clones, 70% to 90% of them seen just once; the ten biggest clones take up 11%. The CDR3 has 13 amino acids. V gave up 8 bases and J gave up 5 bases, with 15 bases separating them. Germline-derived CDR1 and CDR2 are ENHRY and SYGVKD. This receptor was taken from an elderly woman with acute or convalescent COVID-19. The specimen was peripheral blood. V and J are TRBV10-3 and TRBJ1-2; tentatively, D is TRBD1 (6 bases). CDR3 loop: CAISAGVEYGYTF. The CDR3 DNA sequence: TGTGCCATCTCGGCAGGGGTGGAGTATGGCTACACCTTC.